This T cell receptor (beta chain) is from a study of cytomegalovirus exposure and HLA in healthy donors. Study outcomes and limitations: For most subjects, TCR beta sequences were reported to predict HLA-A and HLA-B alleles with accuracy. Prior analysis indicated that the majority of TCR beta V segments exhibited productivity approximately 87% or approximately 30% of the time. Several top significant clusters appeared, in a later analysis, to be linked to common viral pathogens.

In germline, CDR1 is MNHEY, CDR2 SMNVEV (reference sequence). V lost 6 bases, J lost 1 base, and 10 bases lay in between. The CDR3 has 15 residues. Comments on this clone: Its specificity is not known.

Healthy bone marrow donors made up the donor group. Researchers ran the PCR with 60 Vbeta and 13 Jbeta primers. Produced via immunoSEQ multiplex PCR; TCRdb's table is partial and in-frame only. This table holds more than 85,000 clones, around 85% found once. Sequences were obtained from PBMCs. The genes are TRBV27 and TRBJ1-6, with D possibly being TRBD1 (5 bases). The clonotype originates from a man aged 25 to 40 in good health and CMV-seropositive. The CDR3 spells CASRYQGSYNSPLHF. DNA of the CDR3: TGTGCCAGCAGATATCAGGGTTCCTATAATTCACCCCTCCACTTT.